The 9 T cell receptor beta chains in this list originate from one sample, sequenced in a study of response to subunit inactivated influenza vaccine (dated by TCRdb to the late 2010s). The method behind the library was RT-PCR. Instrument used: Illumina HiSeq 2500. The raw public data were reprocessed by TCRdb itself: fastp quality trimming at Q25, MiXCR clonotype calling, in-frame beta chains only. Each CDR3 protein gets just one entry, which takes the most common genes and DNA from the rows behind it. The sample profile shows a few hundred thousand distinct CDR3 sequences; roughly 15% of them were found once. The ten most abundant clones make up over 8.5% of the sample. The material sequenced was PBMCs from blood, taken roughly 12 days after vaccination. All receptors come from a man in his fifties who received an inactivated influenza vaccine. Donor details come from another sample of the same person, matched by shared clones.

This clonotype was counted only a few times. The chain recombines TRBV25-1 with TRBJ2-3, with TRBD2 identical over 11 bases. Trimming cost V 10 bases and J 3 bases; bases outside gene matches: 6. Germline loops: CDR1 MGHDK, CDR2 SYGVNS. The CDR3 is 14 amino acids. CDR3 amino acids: CATEASGGTDTQYF. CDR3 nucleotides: TGTGCCACCGAGGCTAGCGGGGGGACAGATACGCAGTATTTT.

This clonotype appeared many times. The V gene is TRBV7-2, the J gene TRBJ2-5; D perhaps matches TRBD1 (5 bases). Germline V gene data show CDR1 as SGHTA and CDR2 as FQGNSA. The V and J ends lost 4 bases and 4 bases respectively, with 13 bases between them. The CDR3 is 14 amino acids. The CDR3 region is CASSSDSRPETQYF. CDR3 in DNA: TGTGCCAGCAGCTCCGACAGCCGTCCAGAGACCCAGTACTTC.

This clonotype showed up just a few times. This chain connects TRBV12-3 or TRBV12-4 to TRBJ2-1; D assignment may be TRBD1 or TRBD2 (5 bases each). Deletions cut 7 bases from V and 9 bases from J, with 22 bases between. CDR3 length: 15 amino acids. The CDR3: CASTPGGSLNGEQFF. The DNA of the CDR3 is TGTGCCAGCACCCCTGGGGGTTCCTTAAACGGTGAGCAGTTCTTC.

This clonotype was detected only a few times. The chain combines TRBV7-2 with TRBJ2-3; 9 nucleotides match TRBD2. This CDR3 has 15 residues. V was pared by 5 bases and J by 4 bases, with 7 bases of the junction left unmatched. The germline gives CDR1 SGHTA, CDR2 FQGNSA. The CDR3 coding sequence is TGTGCCAGCAGCCCAATAGCGGGGGAGGCAGATACGCAGTATTTT. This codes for CASSPIAGEADTQYF. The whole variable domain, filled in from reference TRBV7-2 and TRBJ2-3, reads GAGVSQSPSNKVTEKGKDVELRCDPISGHTALYWYRQSLGQGLEFLIYFQGNSAPDKSGLPSDRFSAERTGGSVSTLTIQRTQQEDSAVYLCASSPIAGEADTQYFGPGTRLTVL.

This chain's CDR3 is CSARRVDRNTDTQYF. The CDR3 DNA reads as TGCAGTGCTAGACGGGTGGACAGGAACACAGATACGCAGTATTTT. V usage is TRBV20-1 and J usage is TRBJ2-3, with TRBD1 matching 7 bases. This CDR3 has 15 residues. The germline gives CDR1 DFQATT, CDR2 SNEGSKA (reference sequence). V lost 2 bases, J lost 2 bases, and 7 bases stayed unmatched.

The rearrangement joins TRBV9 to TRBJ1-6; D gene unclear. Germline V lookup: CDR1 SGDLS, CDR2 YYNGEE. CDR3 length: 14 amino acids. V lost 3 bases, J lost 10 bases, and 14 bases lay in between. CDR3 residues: CASSAGPVGSPLHF. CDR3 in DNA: TGTGCCAGCAGCGCCGGGCCAGTAGGGTCACCCCTCCACTTT. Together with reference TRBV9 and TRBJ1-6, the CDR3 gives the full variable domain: DSGVTQTPKHLITATGQRVTLRCSPRSGDLSVYWYQQSLDQGLQFLIQYYNGEERAKGNILERFSAQQFPDLHSELNLSSLELGDSALYFCASSAGPVGSPLHFGNGTRLTVT.

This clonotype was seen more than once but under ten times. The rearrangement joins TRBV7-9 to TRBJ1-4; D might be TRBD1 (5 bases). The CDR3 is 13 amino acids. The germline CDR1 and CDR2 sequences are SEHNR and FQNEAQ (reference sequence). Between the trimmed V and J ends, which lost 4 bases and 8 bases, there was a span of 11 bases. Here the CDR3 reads CASSSWDGEKLFF. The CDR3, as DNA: TGTGCCAGCAGCTCCTGGGACGGGGAAAAACTGTTTTTT.

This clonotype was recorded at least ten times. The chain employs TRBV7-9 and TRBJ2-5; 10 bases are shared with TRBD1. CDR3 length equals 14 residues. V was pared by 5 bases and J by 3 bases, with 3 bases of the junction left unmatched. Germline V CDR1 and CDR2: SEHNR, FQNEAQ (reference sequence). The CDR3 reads CASSQGQGKETQYF. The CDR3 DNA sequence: TGTGCCAGCAGCCAGGGACAGGGGAAAGAGACCCAGTACTTC.

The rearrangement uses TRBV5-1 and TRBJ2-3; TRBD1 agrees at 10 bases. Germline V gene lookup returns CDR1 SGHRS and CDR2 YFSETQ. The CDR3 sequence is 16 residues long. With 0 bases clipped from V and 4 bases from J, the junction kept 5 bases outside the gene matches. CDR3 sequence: CASSLGGQGGSDTQYF. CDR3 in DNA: TGCGCCAGCAGCTTGGGCGGACAGGGGGGTTCAGATACGCAGTATTTT.